This is a list of T cell receptor beta chains from one sample in a study of T-cell memory formation after mild COVID-19. Each CDR3 protein is one row after TCRdb ran MiXCR on the 5' RACE reads. Of hundreds of thousands of distinct CDR3 sequences in the sample, around 19% were seen once. The sequenced sample was PBMCs or a T cell subset sorted from them (not recorded which). These receptors came from an adult woman who had mild COVID-19 (a few samples of this study predate the infection). Cell type and time point are not known. Both conserved end residues are part of each CDR3. Each record gives: J gene, clone size, D gene, V gene, CDR3 protein, CDR3 DNA. A D gene is named only where the DNA matches it firmly. Not all rows give a size; the values are once, few, many and, for expanded clones, a class.

TRBJ2-5 | - | - | TRBV30 | CAWSVTGSNLGTQYF | TGTGCCTGGAGTGTAACGGGGTCTAACTTAGGGACCCAGTACTTC
TRBJ1-2 | - | - | TRBV12-3/TRBV12-4 | CASSYQPGHPYGYTF | TGTGCCAGCAGCTACCAACCCGGGCATCCCTATGGCTACACCTTC
TRBJ2-7 | - | TRBD1 | TRBV25-1 | CASSDGQGLSYEQYF | TGTGCCAGCAGTGACGGACAGGGACTCTCCTACGAGCAGTACTTC
TRBJ1-6 | - | - | TRBV7-8 | CASSFLETYQDSPLHF | TGTGCCAGCAGCTTCTTGGAGACCTATCAGGATTCACCCCTCCACTTT
TRBJ1-6 | few | - | TRBV20-1 | CSARGTEGYNSPLHF | TGCAGTGCTAGAGGGACAGAGGGCTATAATTCACCCCTCCACTTT
TRBJ2-7 | - | TRBD2 | TRBV4-2 | CASSRSTSGTYEQYF | TGTGCCAGCAGCCGATCGACTAGCGGAACTTACGAGCAGTACTTC
TRBJ1-1 | - | TRBD1 | TRBV6-2/TRBV6-3 | CASSHRGRGREAFF | TGTGCCAGCAGTCACCGCGGTAGGGGGCGAGAAGCTTTCTTT
TRBJ2-7 | - | - | TRBV5-5 | CASSSRQSPRRYEQYF | TGTGCCAGCAGCTCCCGCCAGTCCCCTAGACGCTACGAGCAGTACTTC
TRBJ2-1 | many | - | TRBV4-2 | CASSRGSSYNEQFF | TGTGCCAGCAGTCGGGGGTCTTCCTACAATGAGCAGTTCTTC
TRBJ1-2 | - | - | TRBV7-9 | CASSPEVGGGYTF | TGTGCCAGCAGTCCAGAGGTGGGCGGCGGCTACACCTTC
TRBJ2-5 | few | - | TRBV6-5 | CASSFRLQETQYF | TGTGCCAGCAGTTTCCGGCTTCAAGAGACCCAGTACTTC
TRBJ2-2 | - | - | TRBV12-3/TRBV12-4 | CASSLGLLALNTGELFF | TGTGCCAGCAGTTTAGGTCTGCTAGCGCTGAACACCGGGGAGCTGTTTTTT
TRBJ2-1 | few | TRBD2 | TRBV7-8 | CASTSLRGRGNEQFF | TGTGCCAGCACCTCGTTGCGCGGGAGGGGAAATGAGCAGTTCTTC
TRBJ2-2 | few | - | TRBV6-5 | CASRFLAERNTGELFF | TGTGCCAGCAGGTTCTTAGCGGAGCGGAACACCGGGGAGCTGTTTTTT
TRBJ1-1 | few | - | TRBV18 | CASSPREPRAFF | TGTGCCAGCTCACCACGAGAACCGCGGGCTTTCTTT
TRBJ2-3 | few | TRBD1 | TRBV20-1 | CSAHLGQGTDTQYF | TGCAGTGCTCATTTGGGACAGGGCACAGATACGCAGTATTTT
TRBJ2-2 | few | - | TRBV15 | CATSRGLLETGELFF | TGTGCCACCAGCAGAGGACTTTTGGAAACCGGGGAGCTGTTTTTT
TRBJ1-6 | - | - | TRBV3-1 | CASSFIGSSPLHF | TGTGCCAGCAGCTTCATCGGGTCCTCACCCCTCCACTTT
TRBJ2-1 | few | TRBD2 | TRBV20-1 | CSAREQLAGYNEQFF | TGCAGTGCTAGAGAACAACTAGCGGGGTACAATGAGCAGTTCTTC
TRBJ1-1 | - | TRBD1 | TRBV5-1 | CASSLAGQGFDLEAFF | TGCGCCAGCAGCTTGGCAGGACAGGGCTTCGATTTGGAAGCTTTCTTT
TRBJ1-1 | few | TRBD1 | TRBV5-4 | CASSKDRVEAFF | TGTGCCAGCAGCAAGGACAGGGTTGAGGCTTTCTTT
TRBJ2-1 | - | TRBD1 | TRBV4-1 | CASSHSRDRGLYNEQFF | TGCGCCAGCAGCCACTCTCGGGACAGGGGGCTTTACAATGAGCAGTTCTTC
TRBJ1-1 | few | TRBD1 | TRBV7-2 | CASSLRSPGTGYTEAFF | TGTGCCAGCAGCTTGAGAAGTCCCGGGACAGGGTATACTGAAGCTTTCTTT
TRBJ1-1 | many | - | TRBV9 | CASSGHLNTEAFF | TGTGCCAGCAGCGGACACCTGAACACTGAAGCTTTCTTT
TRBJ1-2 | - | - | TRBV6-1 | CASSEAGTLNYGYTF | TGTGCCAGCAGTGAAGCGGGGACACTTAACTATGGCTACACCTTC
TRBJ1-5 | - | TRBD1 | TRBV6-2/TRBV6-3 | CASSYGDSAYQPQHF | TGTGCCAGCAGTTACGGGGACAGTGCTTATCAGCCCCAGCATTTT
TRBJ2-4 | once | - | TRBV20-1 | CSATTENIQYF | TGCAGTGCAACTACAGAAAACATTCAGTACTTC
TRBJ1-5 | - | - | TRBV3-1 | CASSSIGQPNQPQHF | TGTGCCAGCAGCTCAATAGGACAGCCCAATCAGCCCCAGCATTTT
TRBJ2-1 | - | - | TRBV7-2 | CASSAQVPRYNEQFF | TGTGCCAGCAGCGCGCAGGTGCCGCGCTACAATGAGCAGTTCTTC